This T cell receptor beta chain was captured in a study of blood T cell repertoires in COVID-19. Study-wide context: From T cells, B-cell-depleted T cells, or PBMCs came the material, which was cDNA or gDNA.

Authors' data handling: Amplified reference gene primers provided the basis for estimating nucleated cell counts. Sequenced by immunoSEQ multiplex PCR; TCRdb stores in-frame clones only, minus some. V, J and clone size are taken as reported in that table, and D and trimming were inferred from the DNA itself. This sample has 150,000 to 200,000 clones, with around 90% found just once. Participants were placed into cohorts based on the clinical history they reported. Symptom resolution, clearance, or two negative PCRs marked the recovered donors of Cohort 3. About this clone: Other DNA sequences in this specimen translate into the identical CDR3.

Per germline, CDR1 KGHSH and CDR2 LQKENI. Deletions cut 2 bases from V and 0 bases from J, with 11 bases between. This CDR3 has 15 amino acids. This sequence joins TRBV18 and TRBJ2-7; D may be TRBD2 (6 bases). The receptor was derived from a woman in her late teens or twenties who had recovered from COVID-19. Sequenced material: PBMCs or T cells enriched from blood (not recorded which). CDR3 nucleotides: TGTGCCAGCTCACCATCCGGGGGAGGCTCCTACGAGCAGTACTTC. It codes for CASSPSGGGSYEQYF.